Listed here are 16 T cell receptor beta chains from one sample, sequenced in a study of shared clonotypes between healthy human individuals. Method: immunoSEQ multiplex PCR; TCRdb's copy keeps in-frame clones and lacks some. The data contain over 950,000 clones, 70% to 85% of them seen just once; the ten biggest clones take up 0.7% to 0.95%. The specimen sequenced was memory CD4+ T cells from PBMCs. Subset reported: CD45RA-negative fraction. The origin of the receptors is a man younger than 35 in good health. Some clones in this sample may be carry-over from other donors' samples.

The V call is TRBV6-6, the J call TRBJ1-1; D gene uncertain. CDR1 is MNHNY, CDR2 SVGAGI, per germline (reference sequence). V lost 8 bases to trimming and J lost 6 bases, with 16 bases between them. This CDR3 spans 13 amino acids. For the CDR3, the DNA is TGTGCCAGCTCGGAACTGGGATTCGCTGAAGCTTTCTTT. As protein: CASSELGFAEAFF.

CDR3 bases: TGTGCCATCAGTGAGCGGGAGATGGGATTTAATGAGCAGTTCTTC. It yields the protein CAISEREMGFNEQFF. V and J are TRBV10-3 and TRBJ2-1, with TRBD2 as a possible D gene (6 bases). The CDR3 is 15 residues long. The germline CDR1 and CDR2 sequences are ENHRY and SYGVKD. The V end lost 2 bases, the J end lost 7 bases, and 15 bases lay between the germline ends.

Concerning this clone itself: A much more abundant neighbour one base away suggests this may be a read error. The same CDR3 arises from other DNA sequences in this sample as well. The chain recombines TRBV7-2 with TRBJ1-1, with 7 bases matching TRBD1. The CDR3 runs to 13 residues. Germline V CDR1 and CDR2: SGHTA, FQGNSA. J gave up 1 base and V 5 bases, and 1 base lay outside the gene matches. The CDR3 spells CASSPGGNTEAFF. CDR3 DNA: TGTGCCAGCAGCCCAGGGGGGAACACTGAAGCTTTCTTT. The whole variable domain, remainder taken from reference TRBV7-2 and TRBJ1-1, is GAGVSQSPSNKVTEKGKDVELRCDPISGHTALYWYRQSLGQGLEFLIYFQGNSAPDKSGLPSDRFSAERTGGSVSTLTIQRTQQEDSAVYLCASSPGGNTEAFFGQGTRLTVV.

Concerning this clone itself: The identical CDR3 is also encoded by other nucleotide sequences in the sample. The chain recombines TRBV28 with TRBJ2-2; no reliable D call. This CDR3 is built from 12 residues. V was shortened by 3 bases and J by 5 bases, with 4 bases between the two germline ends. Germline CDR1 reads MDHEN; CDR2 reads SYDVKM. The CDR3: CASSLGTGELFF. In DNA form, the CDR3 reads TGTGCCAGCAGTTTGGGGACCGGGGAGCTGTTTTTT.

V and J are TRBV28 and TRBJ1-1; D is ambiguous. The germline gives CDR1 MDHEN, CDR2 SYDVKM. This CDR3 spans 13 amino acids. Trimming took off 6 bases at V and 1 base at J, with 9 bases between the two ends. DNA of the CDR3: TGTGCCAGCAGAACCTGGCAGAACACTGAAGCTTTCTTT. This codes for CASRTWQNTEAFF.

V is TRBV6-5 and J is TRBJ2-1; D not resolved. The germline V gene has CDR1 MNHEY and CDR2 SVGAGI. V was shortened by 4 bases and J by 0 bases, with 7 bases between the two germline ends. CDR3 length equals 14 residues. This CDR3 is CASSSISSYNEQFF. The CDR3, as DNA: TGTGCCAGCAGTTCGATAAGCTCCTACAATGAGCAGTTCTTC.

This rearrangement joins TRBV11-1 to TRBJ2-7; 8 nucleotides line up with TRBD1. The CDR3 is 13 amino acids. The V gene end was trimmed by 6 bases and the J gene end by 5 bases; junction bases not matched to a gene: 6. CDR1 SGHAT and CDR2 FQDESV come from the germline V gene (reference sequence). The CDR3 loop is CASSTGGRNEQYF. The DNA of the CDR3 is TGTGCCAGCAGTACAGGGGGGAGAAACGAGCAGTACTTC.

The CDR3 spells CASSGSGTSGTEQYF. CDR3 nucleotides: TGTGCCAGCAGCGGATCCGGGACTAGCGGGACCGAGCAGTACTTC. The chain has TRBV9 and TRBJ2-7; 13 bases line up with TRBD2. Germline V CDR1 and CDR2: SGDLS, YYNGEE. CDR3 length: 15 amino acids. The V segment lost 3 bases and the J segment 6 bases; nucleotides outside the gene matches: 6.

This rearrangement joins TRBV5-4 to TRBJ2-3; weak D call: TRBD1 (6 bases). The CDR3 is 15 amino acids. Germline V gene lookup returns CDR1 SGHNT and CDR2 YYREEE (reference sequence). V lost 0 bases, J lost 0 bases, and 8 bases lay in between. Here the CDR3 DNA reads TGTGCCAGCAGCTTGGAGGGGGATAGCACAGATACGCAGTATTTT. Its translation is CASSLEGDSTDTQYF.

The genes are TRBV28 and TRBJ1-1; 7 bases align to TRBD1. Germline V lookup: CDR1 MDHEN, CDR2 SYDVKM. CDR3 size: 12 residues. J was trimmed by 11 bases and V by 3 bases; bases with no gene match: 6. CDR3 nucleotide sequence: TGTGCCAGCAGTTTGGCAGGGGGTTGGGCTTTCTTT. It translates to CASSLAGGWAFF.

The chain links TRBV14 to TRBJ2-1; 9 nucleotides agree with TRBD2. The CDR3 is 14 residues long. After removal of 6 bases from V and 7 bases from J, the junction contained 7 bases not matched to a gene. Germline V lookup: CDR1 SGHDN, CDR2 FVKESK. The CDR3 DNA follows: TGTGCCAGCAGTCGACTAGCGGCCTTTAATGAGCAGTTCTTC. It translates to CASSRLAAFNEQFF.

The rearrangement joins TRBV11-3 to TRBJ2-3; the match to TRBD2 covers 11 bases. The CDR3 is 17 amino acids. CDR1 is SGHNT and CDR2 is YENEEA in the germline V gene. V lost 2 bases and J lost 4; bases outside the gene matches: 8. The DNA for the CDR3 is TGTGCCAGCAGCTTACGCGTCCTAGCGGGAGGTGCAGATACGCAGTATTTT. Its protein product is CASSLRVLAGGADTQYF.

The genes are TRBV5-1 and TRBJ2-5; the match to TRBD1 covers 10 bases. Germline assignment: CDR1 SGHRS and CDR2 YFSETQ. This CDR3 is 15 amino acids long. With V trimmed by 4 bases and J by 3 bases, 6 bases remained unmatched. CDR3 sequence (DNA): TGCGCCAGCAGCCCAACCGGGACAGGGGAAGAGACCCAGTACTTC. Residues: CASSPTGTGEETQYF. Full variable domain (outside the CDR3, taken from reference TRBV5-1 and TRBJ2-5): KAGVTQTPRYLIKTRGQQVTLSCSPISGHRSVSWYQQTPGQGLQFLFEYFSETQRNKGNFPGRFSGRQFSNSRSEMNVSTLELGDSALYLCASSPTGTGEETQYFGPGTRLLVL.

The chain uses TRBV28 and TRBJ1-2; D ambiguous. The germline V gene encodes CDR1 MDHEN and CDR2 SYDVKM. The CDR3 totals 14 residues. V was cut by 6 bases and J by 8 bases, with 19 bases left in between. CDR3 DNA sequence: TGTGCCAGCAGCCCTAATACAAGGGAGAAAGGCTACACCTTC. Protein sequence: CASSPNTREKGYTF.

J is TRBJ2-1 and V is TRBV7-3; 9 bases agree with TRBD1. CDR1 and CDR2 from the germline V gene are SGHTA and FQGTGA. V lost 6 bases and J lost 6; bases outside the gene matches: 9. The CDR3 sequence is 15 residues long. CDR3 coding DNA: TGTGCCAGCAGGGTCGGGACAGGGATCCGCAATGAGCAGTTCTTC. Translating gives CASRVGTGIRNEQFF.

CDR3 sequence: CSVGLLSPTAEQYF. CDR3 DNA sequence: TGCAGCGTTGGATTGTTGAGCCCGACTGCCGAGCAGTACTTC. This chain connects TRBV29-1 to TRBJ2-7; no reliable D call. Trimming shortened V by 4 bases and J by 6 bases, and 19 bases separated the two germline ends. The CDR3 spans 14 residues. Germline CDR1 is SQVTM and CDR2 is ANQGSEA.